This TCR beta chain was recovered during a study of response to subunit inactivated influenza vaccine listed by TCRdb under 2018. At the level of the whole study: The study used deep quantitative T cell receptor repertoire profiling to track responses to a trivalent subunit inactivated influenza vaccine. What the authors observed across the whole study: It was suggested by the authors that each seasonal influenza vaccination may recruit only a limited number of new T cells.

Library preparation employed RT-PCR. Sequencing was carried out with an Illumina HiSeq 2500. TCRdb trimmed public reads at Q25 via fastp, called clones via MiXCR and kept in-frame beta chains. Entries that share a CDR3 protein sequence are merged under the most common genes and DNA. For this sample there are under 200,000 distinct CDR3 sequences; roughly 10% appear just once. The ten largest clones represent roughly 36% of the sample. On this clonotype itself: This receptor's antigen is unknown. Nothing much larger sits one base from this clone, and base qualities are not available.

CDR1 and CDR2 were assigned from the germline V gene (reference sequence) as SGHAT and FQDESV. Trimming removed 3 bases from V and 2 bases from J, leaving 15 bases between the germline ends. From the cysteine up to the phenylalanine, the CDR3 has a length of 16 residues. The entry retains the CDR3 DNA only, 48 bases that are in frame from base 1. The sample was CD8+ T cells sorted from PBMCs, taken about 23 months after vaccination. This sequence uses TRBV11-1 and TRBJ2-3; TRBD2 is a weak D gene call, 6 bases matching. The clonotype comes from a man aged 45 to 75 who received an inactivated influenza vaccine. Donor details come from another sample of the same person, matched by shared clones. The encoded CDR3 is CASSFRLGQYTDTQYF. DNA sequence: TGTGCCAGCAGCTTCAGACTAGGGCAGTACACAGATACGCAGTATTTT.